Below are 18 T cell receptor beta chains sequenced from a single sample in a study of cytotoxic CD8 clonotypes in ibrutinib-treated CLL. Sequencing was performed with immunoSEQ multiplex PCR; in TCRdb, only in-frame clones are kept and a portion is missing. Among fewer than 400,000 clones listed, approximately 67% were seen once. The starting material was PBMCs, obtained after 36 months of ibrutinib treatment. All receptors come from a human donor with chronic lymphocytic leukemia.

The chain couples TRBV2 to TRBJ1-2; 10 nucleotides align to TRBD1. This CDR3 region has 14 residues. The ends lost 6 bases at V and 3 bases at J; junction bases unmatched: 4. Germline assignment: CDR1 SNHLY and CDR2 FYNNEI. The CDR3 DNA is TGTGCCAGCAGGCGACAGGGGGCTGACTATGGCTACACCTTC. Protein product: CASRRQGADYGYTF.

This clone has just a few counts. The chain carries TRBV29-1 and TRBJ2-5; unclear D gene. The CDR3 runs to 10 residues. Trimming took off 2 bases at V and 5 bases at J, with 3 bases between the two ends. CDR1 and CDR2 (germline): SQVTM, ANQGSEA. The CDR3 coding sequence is TGCAGCGTTGAATTCGAGACCCAGTACTTC. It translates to CSVEFETQYF. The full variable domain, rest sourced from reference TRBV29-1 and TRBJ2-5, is SAVISQKPSRDICQRGTSLTIQCQVDSQVTMMFWYRQQPGQSLTLIATANQGSEATYESGFVIDKFPISRPNLTFSTLTVSNMSPEDSSIYLCSVEFETQYFGPGTRLLVL.

In DNA form, the CDR3 reads TGTGCCAGCAGCCGAACAGGGGTGGCTAACTATGGCTACACCTTC. It translates to CASSRTGVANYGYTF. The chain links TRBV11-2 to TRBJ1-2; 7 bases are a match to TRBD1. The CDR3 loop spans 15 amino acids. J gave up 0 bases and V 5 bases, and 6 bases lay outside the gene matches. The germline CDR1 and CDR2 sequences are SGHAT and FQNNGV.

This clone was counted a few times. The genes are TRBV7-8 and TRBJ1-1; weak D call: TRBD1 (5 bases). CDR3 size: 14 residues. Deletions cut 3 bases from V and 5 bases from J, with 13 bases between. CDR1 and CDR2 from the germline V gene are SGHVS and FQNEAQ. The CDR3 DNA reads TGTGCCAGCAGCTTTCGCGTGGGGGGGACTGAAGCTTTCTTT. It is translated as CASSFRVGGTEAFF.

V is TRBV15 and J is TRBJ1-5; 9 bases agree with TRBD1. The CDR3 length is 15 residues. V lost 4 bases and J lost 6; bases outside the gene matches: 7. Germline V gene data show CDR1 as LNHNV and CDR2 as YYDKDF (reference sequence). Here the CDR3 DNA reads TGTGCCACCAGCATACCACAGGGGGCGAGTCAGCCCCAGCATTTT. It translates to CATSIPQGASQPQHF.

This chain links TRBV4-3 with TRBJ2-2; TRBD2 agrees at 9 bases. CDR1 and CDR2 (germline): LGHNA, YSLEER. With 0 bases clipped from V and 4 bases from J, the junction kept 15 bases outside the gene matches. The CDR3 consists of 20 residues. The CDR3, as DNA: TGCGCCAGCAGCCAAGAGGCTAGCGGGAACCCAGAATTTGGCACCGGGGAGCTGTTTTTT. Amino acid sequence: CASSQEASGNPEFGTGELFF.

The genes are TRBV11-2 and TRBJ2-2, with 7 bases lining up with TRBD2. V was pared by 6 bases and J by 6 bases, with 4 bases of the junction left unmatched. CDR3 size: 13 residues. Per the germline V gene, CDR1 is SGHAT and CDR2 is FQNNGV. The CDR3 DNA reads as TGTGCCAGCAGGTCTAGCGGCCCCGGGGAGCTGTTTTTT. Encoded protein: CASRSSGPGELFF.

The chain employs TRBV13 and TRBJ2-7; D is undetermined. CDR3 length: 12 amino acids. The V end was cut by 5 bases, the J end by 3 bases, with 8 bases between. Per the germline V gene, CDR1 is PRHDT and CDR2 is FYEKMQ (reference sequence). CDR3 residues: CASSDHDYEQYF. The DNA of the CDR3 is TGTGCCAGCAGCGATCACGACTACGAGCAGTACTTC.

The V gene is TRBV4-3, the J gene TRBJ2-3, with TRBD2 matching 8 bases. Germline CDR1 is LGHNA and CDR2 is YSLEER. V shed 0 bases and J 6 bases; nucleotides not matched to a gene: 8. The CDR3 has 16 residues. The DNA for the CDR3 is TGCGCCAGCAGCCAAGATCTAAGCGGGAGCGTTGATACGCAGTATTTT. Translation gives CASSQDLSGSVDTQYF.

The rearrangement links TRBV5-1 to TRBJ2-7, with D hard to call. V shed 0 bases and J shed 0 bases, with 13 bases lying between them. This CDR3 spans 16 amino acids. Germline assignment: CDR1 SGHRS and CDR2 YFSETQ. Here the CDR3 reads CASSLALDATSYEQYF. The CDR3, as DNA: TGCGCCAGCAGCTTGGCCCTGGACGCCACCTCCTACGAGCAGTACTTC.

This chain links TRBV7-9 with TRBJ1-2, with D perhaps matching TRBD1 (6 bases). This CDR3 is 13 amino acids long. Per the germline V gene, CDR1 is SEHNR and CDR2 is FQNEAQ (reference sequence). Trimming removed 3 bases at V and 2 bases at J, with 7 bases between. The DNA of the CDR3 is TGTGCCAGCAGCTTCGACAGGAACTATGGCTACACCTTC. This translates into CASSFDRNYGYTF.

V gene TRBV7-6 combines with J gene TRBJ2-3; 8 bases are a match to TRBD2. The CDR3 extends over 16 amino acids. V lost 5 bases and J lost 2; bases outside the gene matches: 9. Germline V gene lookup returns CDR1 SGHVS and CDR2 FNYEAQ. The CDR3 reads CASSTDSGGHTDTQYF. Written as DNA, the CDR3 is TGTGCCAGCAGCACAGATTCGGGGGGGCACACAGATACGCAGTATTTT.

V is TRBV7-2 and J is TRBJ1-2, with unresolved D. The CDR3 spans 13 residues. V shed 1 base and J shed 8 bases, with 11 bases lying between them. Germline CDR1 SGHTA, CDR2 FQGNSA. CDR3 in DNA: TGTGCCAGCAGCTTAGATCCCCGGCGGGGCTACACCTTC. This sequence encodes CASSLDPRRGYTF.

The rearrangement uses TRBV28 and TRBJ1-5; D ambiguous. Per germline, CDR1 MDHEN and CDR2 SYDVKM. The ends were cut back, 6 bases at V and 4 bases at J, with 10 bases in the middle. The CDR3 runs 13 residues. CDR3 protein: CASRAGGNQPQHF. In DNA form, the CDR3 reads TGTGCCAGCAGGGCGGGTGGGAATCAGCCCCAGCATTTT.

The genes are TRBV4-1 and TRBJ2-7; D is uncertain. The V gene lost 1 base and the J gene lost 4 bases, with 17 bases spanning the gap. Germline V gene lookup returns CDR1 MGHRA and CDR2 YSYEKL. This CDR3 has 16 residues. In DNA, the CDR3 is TGCGCCAGCAGCCAAGGGCGTGCGGCCCCCCCTTACGAGCAGTACTTC. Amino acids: CASSQGRAAPPYEQYF.

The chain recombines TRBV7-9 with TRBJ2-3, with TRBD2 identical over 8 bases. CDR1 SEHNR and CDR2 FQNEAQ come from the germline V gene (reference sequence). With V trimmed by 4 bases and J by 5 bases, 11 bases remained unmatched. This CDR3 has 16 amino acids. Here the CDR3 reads CASSSTSGSKLDTQYF. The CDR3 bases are TGTGCCAGCAGCTCAACAAGCGGGAGTAAGTTAGATACGCAGTATTTT.

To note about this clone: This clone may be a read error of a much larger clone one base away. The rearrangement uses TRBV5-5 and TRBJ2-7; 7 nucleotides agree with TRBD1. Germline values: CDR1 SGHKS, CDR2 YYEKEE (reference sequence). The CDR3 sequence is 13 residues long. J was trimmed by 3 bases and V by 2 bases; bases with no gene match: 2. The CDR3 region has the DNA TGTGCCAGCAGCTTTAGACAGGGCTACGAGCAGTACTTC. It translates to CASSFRQGYEQYF.

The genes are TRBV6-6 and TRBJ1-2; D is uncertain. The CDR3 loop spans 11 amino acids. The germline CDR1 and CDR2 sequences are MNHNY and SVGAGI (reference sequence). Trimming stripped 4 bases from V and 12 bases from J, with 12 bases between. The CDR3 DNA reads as TGTGCCAGCAGTTCCGGGGAGGTGCACACCTTC. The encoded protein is CASSSGEVHTF.